What follows are 17 T cell receptor beta chains derived from one specimen sequenced in a study of shared clonotypes between healthy human individuals. Assay used: immunoSEQ multiplex PCR; TCRdb lists only in-frame clones, some missing. Of about 1,500,000 clones listed, around 95% are singletons. The source material was naive CD4+ T cells sorted from blood. The sample's subset: CD45RA+ positively selected. The receptors originated from a man aged 25 to 40 in good health.

This clone showed up just once. The chain carries TRBV5-1 and TRBJ2-5, with no clear D. CDR1 is SGHRS, CDR2 YFSETQ, per germline. V gave up 0 bases and J gave up 11 bases, with 17 bases separating them. The CDR3 covers 14 residues. In nucleotides, the CDR3 is TGCGCCAGCAGCTTGGGACTCAACCAACCTCCTCAGTACTTC. It codes for CASSLGLNQPPQYF.

This clone appeared once. The chain is built from TRBV7-8 and TRBJ2-1; D is ambiguous. The CDR3 length is 10 residues. V dropped 1 base and J dropped 9 bases, with 1 base sitting between them. CDR1 and CDR2 (germline): SGHVS, FQNEAQ. The CDR3 DNA is TGTGCCAGCAGCTTAGGTGAGCAGTTCTTC. This gives the protein CASSLGEQFF.

The gene calls are TRBV7-2 and TRBJ2-7; D may correspond to TRBD1 or TRBD2 (5 bases each). The germline V gene has CDR1 SGHTA and CDR2 FQGNSA. There are 14 residues in the CDR3. The V end was cut by 3 bases, the J end by 0 bases, with 9 bases between. CDR3 nucleotide sequence: TGTGCCAGCAGCTTTGGGGACCACTCCTACGAGCAGTACTTC. Its translation is CASSFGDHSYEQYF.

This rearrangement joins TRBV7-7 to TRBJ2-5; 11 bases are shared with TRBD2. The CDR3 covers 17 residues. Germline CDR1 and CDR2: SSHAT and FNYEAQ (reference sequence). Trimming at V came to 5 bases and at J to 2 bases, leaving 10 bases not matched to a gene. The CDR3 here is CASSLQVGTSGQETQYF. The CDR3 DNA is TGTGCCAGCAGCCTCCAGGTGGGGACTAGCGGTCAAGAGACCCAGTACTTC.

This sequence joins TRBV7-9 and TRBJ2-7, with 9 bases matching TRBD2. V lost 5 bases and J lost 3; bases outside the gene matches: 8. The CDR3 runs to 15 residues. CDR1 and CDR2 (germline): SEHNR, FQNEAQ (reference sequence). CDR3 sequence: CASSPREGAFYEQYF. The CDR3 DNA reads as TGTGCCAGCAGCCCGCGGGAGGGAGCCTTCTACGAGCAGTACTTC.

This chain connects TRBV20-1 to TRBJ1-1; D not certain. Trimming shortened V by 8 bases and J by 1 base, and 8 bases separated the two germline ends. There are 11 residues in the CDR3. The germline V gene has CDR1 DFQATT and CDR2 SNEGSKA (reference sequence). The CDR3 DNA sequence: TGCAGTCCTTACCCGAACACTGAAGCTTTCTTT. It yields the protein CSPYPNTEAFF.

The rearrangement joins TRBV6-1 to TRBJ2-2; 13 bases line up with TRBD2. The V gene's germline CDR1 is MNHNS and CDR2 SASEGT. Trimming at V came to 4 bases and at J to 4 bases, leaving 3 bases not matched to a gene. CDR3 length: 16 residues. CDR3 DNA sequence: TGTGCCAGCAGTGGGACTAGCGGGAGAATCACCGGGGAGCTGTTTTTT. Translating gives CASSGTSGRITGELFF.

The V and J genes are TRBV28 and TRBJ1-4, with TRBD1 matching 10 bases. CDR1 is MDHEN and CDR2 is SYDVKM in the germline V gene. The V gene end was trimmed by 3 bases and the J gene end by 3 bases; junction bases not matched to a gene: 7. The CDR3 covers 17 residues. CDR3 in DNA: TGTGCCAGCAGTTTGATGGGACAGGGGCGATCTAATGAAAAACTGTTTTTT. Translation gives CASSLMGQGRSNEKLFF.

The V and J genes are TRBV21-1 and TRBJ2-1. TRBV21-1 corresponds to a pseudogene. This CDR3 is built from 17 residues. The CDR3 sequence: CASSISLLHHSDNEQFF. CDR3 DNA: TGTGCCAGCAGCATTTCCTTGCTACACCATTCCGACAATGAGCAGTTCTTC.

This chain joins TRBV6-1 and TRBJ2-2; 9 bases are a match to TRBD2. The CDR3 runs to 20 residues. Per germline, CDR1 MNHNS and CDR2 SASEGT. Trimming removed 3 bases from V and 3 bases from J; junction bases left unmatched: 17. The CDR3, as DNA: TGTGCCAGCAGTGACAAGCATGGTAGCGGGAGACTCTTCCACACCGGGGAGCTGTTTTTT. The encoded protein is CASSDKHGSGRLFHTGELFF.

The chain links TRBV19 to TRBJ2-6; 10 bases line up with TRBD1. Germline loops: CDR1 LNHDA, CDR2 SQIVND (reference sequence). With 6 bases clipped from V and 3 bases from J, the junction kept 14 bases outside the gene matches. The CDR3 covers 19 residues. DNA for the CDR3: TGTGCCAGTAGCGGAGACAGGGGGCGCGTCCAGAATGGGGCCAACGTCCTGACTTTC. It yields the protein CASSGDRGRVQNGANVLTF.

The CDR3 DNA reads TGTGCCAGCAGTTACCCGACAGGGATGAACACTGAAGCTTTCTTT. Amino acids: CASSYPTGMNTEAFF. The chain combines TRBV6-6 with TRBJ1-1; the match to TRBD1 covers 7 bases. Trimming at V came to 2 bases and at J to 0 bases, leaving 3 bases not matched to a gene. The CDR3 consists of 15 residues. Germline loops: CDR1 MNHNY, CDR2 SVGAGI (reference sequence).

V is TRBV6-1 and J is TRBJ2-2; D is undetermined. The ends were cut back, 4 bases at V and 3 bases at J, with 3 bases in the middle. The CDR3 covers 12 residues. Germline V gives CDR1 MNHNS, CDR2 SASEGT. For the CDR3, the DNA is TGTGCCAGCAGTGGGCACACCGGGGAGCTGTTTTTT. The encoded protein is CASSGHTGELFF.

The rearrangement uses TRBV7-8 and TRBJ2-7, with D unclear. The CDR3 is 13 amino acids. Germline CDR1 SGHVS, CDR2 FQNEAQ. V gave up 2 bases and J gave up 4 bases, with 9 bases separating them. The CDR3 bases are TGTGCCAGCAGCTTAACATACCAGTACGAGCAGTACTTC. Its translation: CASSLTYQYEQYF. Full variable domain (rest looked up from reference TRBV7-8 and TRBJ2-7): GAGVSQSPRYKVAKRGQDVALRCDPISGHVSLFWYQQALGQGPEFLTYFQNEAQLDKSGLPSDRFFAERPEGSVSTLKIQRTQQEDSAVYLCASSLTYQYEQYFGPGTRLTVT.

The rearrangement links TRBV28 to TRBJ2-3; 7 nucleotides agree with TRBD2. Germline CDR1 and CDR2: MDHEN and SYDVKM. There are 16 residues in the CDR3. J lost 3 bases, V lost 5 bases, and 11 bases had no gene match. The CDR3 reads CASSPHDSGQTDTQYF. The DNA of the CDR3 is TGTGCCAGCAGTCCCCACGATAGCGGGCAGACAGATACGCAGTATTTT.

The V gene is TRBV5-5, the J gene TRBJ2-5; either TRBD1 or TRBD2 may fit D (6 bases each). From germline, CDR1 is SGHKS and CDR2 YYEKEE (reference sequence). V was pared by 3 bases and J by 1 base, with 10 bases between. The CDR3 loop spans 14 amino acids. The CDR3 region is CASSWGAAQETQYF. DNA of the CDR3: TGTGCCAGCAGCTGGGGGGCAGCCCAAGAGACCCAGTACTTC.

V gene TRBV5-4 combines with J gene TRBJ2-1; D perhaps matches TRBD2 (6 bases). Trimming removed 3 bases from V and 4 bases from J, with 11 bases in between. From germline, CDR1 is SGHNT and CDR2 YYREEE (reference sequence). This CDR3 has 14 amino acids. In DNA, the CDR3 is TGTGCCAGCAGCTGGGGTGGGACTTACAATGAGCAGTTCTTC. Its protein product is CASSWGGTYNEQFF.